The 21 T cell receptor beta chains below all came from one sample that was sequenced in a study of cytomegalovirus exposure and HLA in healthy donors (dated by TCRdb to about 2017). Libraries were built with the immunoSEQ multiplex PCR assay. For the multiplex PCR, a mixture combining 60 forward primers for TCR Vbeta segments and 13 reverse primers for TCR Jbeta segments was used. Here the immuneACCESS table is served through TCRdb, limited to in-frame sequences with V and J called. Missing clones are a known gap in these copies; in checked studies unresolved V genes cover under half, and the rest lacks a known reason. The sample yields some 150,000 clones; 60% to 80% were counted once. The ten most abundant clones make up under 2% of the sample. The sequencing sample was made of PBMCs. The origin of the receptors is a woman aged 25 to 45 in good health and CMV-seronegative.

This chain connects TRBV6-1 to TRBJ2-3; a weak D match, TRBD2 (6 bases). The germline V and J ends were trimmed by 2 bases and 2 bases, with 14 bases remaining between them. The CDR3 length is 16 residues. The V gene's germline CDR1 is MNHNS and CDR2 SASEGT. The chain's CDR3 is CASSERGGGITDTQYF. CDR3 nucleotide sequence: TGTGCCAGCAGTGAACGAGGCGGAGGGATCACAGATACGCAGTATTTT.

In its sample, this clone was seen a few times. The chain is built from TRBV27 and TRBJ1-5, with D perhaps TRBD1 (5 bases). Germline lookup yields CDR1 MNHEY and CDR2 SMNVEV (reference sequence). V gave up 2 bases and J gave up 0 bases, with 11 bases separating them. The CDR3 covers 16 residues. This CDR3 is CASSLQWGDSNQPQHF. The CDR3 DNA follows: TGTGCCAGCAGTTTACAATGGGGGGATAGCAATCAGCCCCAGCATTTT.

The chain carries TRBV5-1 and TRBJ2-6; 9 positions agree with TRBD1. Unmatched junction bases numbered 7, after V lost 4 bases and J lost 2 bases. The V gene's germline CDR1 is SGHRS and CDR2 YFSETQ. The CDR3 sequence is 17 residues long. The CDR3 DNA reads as TGCGCCAGCAGCCCCGACGGACAGGGGACTGGGGCCAACGTCCTGACTTTC. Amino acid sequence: CASSPDGQGTGANVLTF.

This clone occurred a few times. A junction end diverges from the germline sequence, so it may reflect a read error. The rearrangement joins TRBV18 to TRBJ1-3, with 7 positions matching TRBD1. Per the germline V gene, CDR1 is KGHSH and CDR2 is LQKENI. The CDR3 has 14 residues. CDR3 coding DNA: TGTGCCAGCTCGACAGGGAGCTCTAGAAACACCATATATTTT. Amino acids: CASSTGSSRNTIYF.

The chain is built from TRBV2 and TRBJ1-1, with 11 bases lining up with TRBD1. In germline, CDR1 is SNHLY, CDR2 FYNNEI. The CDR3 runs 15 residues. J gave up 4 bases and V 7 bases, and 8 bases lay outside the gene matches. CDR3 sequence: CASIPGQGAITEAFF. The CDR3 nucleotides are TGTGCCAGCATCCCTGGACAGGGGGCTATCACTGAAGCTTTCTTT.

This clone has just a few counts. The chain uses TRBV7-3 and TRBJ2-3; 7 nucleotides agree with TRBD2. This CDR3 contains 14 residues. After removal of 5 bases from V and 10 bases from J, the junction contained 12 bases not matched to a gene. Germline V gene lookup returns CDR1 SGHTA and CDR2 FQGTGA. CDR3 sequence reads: CASSPAGVGGSQYF. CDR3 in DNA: TGTGCCAGCAGCCCAGCCGGGGTGGGGGGGTCGCAGTATTTT.

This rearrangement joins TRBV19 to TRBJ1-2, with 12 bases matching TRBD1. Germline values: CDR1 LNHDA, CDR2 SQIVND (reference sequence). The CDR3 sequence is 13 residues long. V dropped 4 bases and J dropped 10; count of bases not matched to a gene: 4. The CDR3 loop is CASSTPGQGAYTF. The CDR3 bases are TGTGCCAGTAGTACACCGGGACAGGGGGCCTACACCTTC.

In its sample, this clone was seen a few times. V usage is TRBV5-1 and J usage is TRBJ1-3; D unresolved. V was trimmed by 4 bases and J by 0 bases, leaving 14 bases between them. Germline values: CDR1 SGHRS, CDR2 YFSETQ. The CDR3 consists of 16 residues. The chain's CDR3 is CASSPRSQLSGNTIYF. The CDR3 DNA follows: TGCGCCAGCAGCCCCCGGAGTCAGCTCTCTGGAAACACCATATATTTT.

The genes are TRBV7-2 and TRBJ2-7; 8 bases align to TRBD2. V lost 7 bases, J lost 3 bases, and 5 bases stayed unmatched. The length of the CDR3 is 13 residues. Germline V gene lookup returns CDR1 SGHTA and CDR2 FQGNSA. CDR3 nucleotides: TGTGCCAGCACCCTAGGGACTAGCTACGAGCAGTACTTC. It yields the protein CASTLGTSYEQYF. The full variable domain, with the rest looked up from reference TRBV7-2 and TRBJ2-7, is GAGVSQSPSNKVTEKGKDVELRCDPISGHTALYWYRQSLGQGLEFLIYFQGNSAPDKSGLPSDRFSAERTGGSVSTLTIQRTQQEDSAVYLCASTLGTSYEQYFGPGTRLTVT.

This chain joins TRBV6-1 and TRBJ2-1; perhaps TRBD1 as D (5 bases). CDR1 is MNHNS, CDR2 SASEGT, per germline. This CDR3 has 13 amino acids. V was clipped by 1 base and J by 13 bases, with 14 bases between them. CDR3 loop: CASSEVQGPLQFF. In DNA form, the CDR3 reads TGTGCCAGCAGTGAAGTTCAGGGCCCGCTTCAGTTCTTC.

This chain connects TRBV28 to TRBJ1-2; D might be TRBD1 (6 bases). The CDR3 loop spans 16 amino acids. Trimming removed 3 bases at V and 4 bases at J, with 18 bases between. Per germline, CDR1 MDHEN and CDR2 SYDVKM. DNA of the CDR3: TGTGCCAGCAGTTTCGCGGCGGGCCAGGGGTCCTATGGCTACACCTTC. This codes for CASSFAAGQGSYGYTF.

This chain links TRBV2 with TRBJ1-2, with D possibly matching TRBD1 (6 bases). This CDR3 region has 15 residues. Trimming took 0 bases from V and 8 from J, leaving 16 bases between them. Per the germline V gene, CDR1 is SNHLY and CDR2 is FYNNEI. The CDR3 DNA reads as TGTGCCAGCAGTGAAGCCGTCAGGGGTGTGGAGGGCTACACCTTC. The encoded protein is CASSEAVRGVEGYTF.

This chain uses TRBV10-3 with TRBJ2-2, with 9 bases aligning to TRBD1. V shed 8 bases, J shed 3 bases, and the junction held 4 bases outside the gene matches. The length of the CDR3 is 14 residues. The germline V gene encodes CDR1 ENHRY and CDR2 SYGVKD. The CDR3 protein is CAIRGQGYTGELFF. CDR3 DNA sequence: TGTGCCATCCGGGGACAGGGTTACACCGGGGAGCTGTTTTTT.

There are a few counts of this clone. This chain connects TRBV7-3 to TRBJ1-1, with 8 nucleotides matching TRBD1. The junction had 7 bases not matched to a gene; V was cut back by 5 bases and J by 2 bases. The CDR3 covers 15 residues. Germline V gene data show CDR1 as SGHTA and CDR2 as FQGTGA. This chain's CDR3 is CASSGTGGSNTEAFF. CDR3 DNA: TGTGCCAGCAGCGGAACAGGGGGAAGTAACACTGAAGCTTTCTTT. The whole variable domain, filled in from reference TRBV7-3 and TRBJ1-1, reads GAGVSQTPSNKVTEKGKYVELRCDPISGHTALYWYRQSLGQGPEFLIYFQGTGAADDSGLPNDRFFAVRPEGSVSTLKIQRTERGDSAVYLCASSGTGGSNTEAFFGQGTRLTVV.

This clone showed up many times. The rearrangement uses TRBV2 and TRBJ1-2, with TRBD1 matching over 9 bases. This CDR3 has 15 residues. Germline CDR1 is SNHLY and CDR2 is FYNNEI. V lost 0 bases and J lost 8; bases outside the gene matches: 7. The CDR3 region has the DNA TGTGCCAGCAGTGAAGCGTTACAGGGGGCGGGAGGCTACACCTTC. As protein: CASSEALQGAGGYTF.

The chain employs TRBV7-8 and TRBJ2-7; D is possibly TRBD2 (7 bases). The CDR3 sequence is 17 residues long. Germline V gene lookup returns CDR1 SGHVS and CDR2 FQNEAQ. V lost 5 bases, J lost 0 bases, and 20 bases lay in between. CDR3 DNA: TGTGCCAGCAGCCTAGGTGGGGGGGGGCTGAGCTCCTACGAGCAGTACTTC. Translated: CASSLGGGGLSSYEQYF.

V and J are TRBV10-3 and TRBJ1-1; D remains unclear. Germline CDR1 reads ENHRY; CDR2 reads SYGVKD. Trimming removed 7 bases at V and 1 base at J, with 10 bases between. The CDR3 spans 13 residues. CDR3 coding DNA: TGTGCCATCAACCTGGGCCCGAACACTGAAGCTTTCTTT. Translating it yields CAINLGPNTEAFF.

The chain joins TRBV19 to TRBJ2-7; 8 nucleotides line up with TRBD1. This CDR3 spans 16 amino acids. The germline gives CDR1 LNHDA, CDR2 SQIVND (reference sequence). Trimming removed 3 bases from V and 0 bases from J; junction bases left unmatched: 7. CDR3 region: CASSISRQGFSYEQYF. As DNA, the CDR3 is TGTGCCAGTAGTATTTCCCGACAGGGGTTCTCCTACGAGCAGTACTTC.

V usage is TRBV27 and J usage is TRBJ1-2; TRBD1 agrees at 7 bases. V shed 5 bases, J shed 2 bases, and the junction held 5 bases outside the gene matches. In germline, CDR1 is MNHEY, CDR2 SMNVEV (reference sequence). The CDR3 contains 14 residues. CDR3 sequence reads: CASSLQGVNYGYTF. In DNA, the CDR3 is TGTGCCAGCAGTCTTCAGGGGGTAAACTATGGCTACACCTTC.

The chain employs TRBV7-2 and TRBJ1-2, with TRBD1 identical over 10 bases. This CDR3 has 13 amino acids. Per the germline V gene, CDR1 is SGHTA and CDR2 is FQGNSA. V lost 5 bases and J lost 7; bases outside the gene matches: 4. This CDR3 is CASSVGTGVGYTF. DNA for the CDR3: TGTGCCAGCAGCGTGGGGACAGGGGTTGGCTACACCTTC.

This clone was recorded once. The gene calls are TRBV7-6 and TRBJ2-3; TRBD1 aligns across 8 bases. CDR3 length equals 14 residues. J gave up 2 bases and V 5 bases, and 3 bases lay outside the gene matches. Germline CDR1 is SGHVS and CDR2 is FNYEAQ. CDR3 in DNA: TGTGCCAGCAGCACAGGGGGGTACACAGATACGCAGTATTTT. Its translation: CASSTGGYTDTQYF.